The next 6 T cell receptor beta chains were all read from a single sample in a study of T cell responses to AZD1222 COVID-19 vaccine. Assay used: immunoSEQ multiplex PCR; TCRdb lists only in-frame clones, some missing. The sample contains 150,000 to 200,000 clones, 85% to 95% of which appear only once. The sample here was peripheral blood, taken on day 0 of AZD1222 vaccination. Source of these receptors: an adult in good health.

The chain is built from TRBV2 and TRBJ1-1; 7 bases fit TRBD1. The V gene's germline CDR1 is SNHLY and CDR2 FYNNEI. This CDR3 region has 14 residues. The V gene end was trimmed by 8 bases and the J gene end by 2 bases; junction bases not matched to a gene: 8. In nucleotides, the CDR3 is TGTGCCAGCTCCTTGCGGGACAGAAACACTGAAGCTTTCTTT. This encodes CASSLRDRNTEAFF.

J is TRBJ2-1 and V is TRBV5-4; D gene uncertain. The V end was cut by 2 bases, the J end by 1 base, with 10 bases between. The CDR3 loop spans 15 amino acids. Germline V gene sequence: CDR1 SGHNT, CDR2 YYREEE (reference sequence). CDR3 nucleotides: TGTGCCAGCAGCTTACTGGGGAATTCCTACAATGAGCAGTTCTTC. Its translation: CASSLLGNSYNEQFF.

CDR3 in amino acids: CASSFGHDQAYGYTF. The CDR3 bases are TGCGCCAGCAGCTTTGGACACGACCAGGCCTATGGCTACACCTTC. V is TRBV5-1 and J is TRBJ1-2; TRBD1 might be the D (5 bases). The CDR3 runs 15 residues. V lost 2 bases to trimming and J lost 4 bases, with 15 bases between them. Germline CDR1 and CDR2: SGHRS and YFSETQ.

The V call is TRBV2, the J call TRBJ2-5; D gene unclear. From germline, CDR1 is SNHLY and CDR2 FYNNEI. Between the trimmed V and J ends, which lost 3 bases and 7 bases, there was a span of 15 bases. CDR3 length: 14 amino acids. CDR3 amino acids: CASSDPPPGPTQYF. Written as DNA, the CDR3 is TGTGCCAGCAGTGATCCCCCCCCCGGTCCGACCCAGTACTTC.

This clone occurred once. The V call is TRBV29-1, the J call TRBJ1-3, with a possible D match to TRBD1 (5 bases). CDR3 length: 16 amino acids. The germline V gene has CDR1 SQVTM and CDR2 ANQGSEA. V dropped 7 bases and J dropped 2 bases, with 21 bases sitting between them. CDR3 sequence reads: CSAGPSLSGPGNTIYF. The CDR3 nucleotides read TGCAGCGCTGGTCCATCCTTGTCGGGGCCTGGAAACACCATATATTTT.

The chain is built from TRBV27 and TRBJ2-2; D is undetermined. The ends were cut back, 0 bases at V and 2 bases at J, with 10 bases in the middle. The CDR3 is 16 residues long. Germline V gene lookup returns CDR1 MNHEY and CDR2 SMNVEV (reference sequence). The CDR3 region is CASSLSRRGNTGELFF. In DNA form, the CDR3 reads TGTGCCAGCAGTTTATCGAGACGAGGAAACACCGGGGAGCTGTTTTTT.